The rows below give T cell receptor beta chains drawn from one sample of a study of T cell responses to AZD1222 COVID-19 vaccine. Using immunoSEQ multiplex PCR, the repertoire was profiled, and TCRdb retains in-frame clones only, with some absent. The sample shows 90,000 to 120,000 clones, more than 70% of them seen only once. Sample: peripheral blood, taken on day 0 of AZD1222 vaccination. These receptors originate from an adult in good health. Both conserved end residues are part of each CDR3. A D gene is named only where the DNA matches it firmly. A row's size may be missing; if present it is once, few, many or a size class.

>TRBJ1-5|.|.|TRBV20-1
CSATDRLDQPQHF
TGCAGTGCTACTGACAGACTTGATCAGCCCCAGCATTTT
>TRBJ1-4|.|.|TRBV5-1
CASSLSMRTNEKLFF
TGCGCCAGCAGCCTGAGTATGAGGACTAATGAAAAACTGTTTTTT
>TRBJ1-6|.|TRBD1|TRBV28
CASSRPTGADNSPLHF
TGTGCCAGCAGCCGCCCGACAGGGGCAGATAATTCACCCCTCCACTTT
>TRBJ1-6|.|.|TRBV6-5
CASIRGINSPLHF
TGTGCCAGCATCCGAGGCATTAATTCACCCCTCCACTTT
>TRBJ1-1|.|TRBD1|TRBV7-2
CASSPTGQGEFGEAFF
TGTGCCAGCAGCCCGACGGGCCAGGGGGAATTTGGTGAAGCTTTCTTT
>TRBJ1-1|.|.|TRBV21-1
CASSKWEESEAFF
TGTGCCAGCAGCAAATGGGAAGAAAGTGAAGCTTTCTTT
>TRBJ1-2|.|.|TRBV29-1
CSVENRVNYGYTF
TGCAGCGTTGAAAACAGGGTGAACTATGGCTACACCTTC
>TRBJ1-5|.|TRBD1|TRBV7-2
CASSSRGGNQPQHF
TGTGCCAGCAGCTCCAGGGGGGGCAATCAGCCCCAGCATTTT
>TRBJ2-7|.|.|TRBV7-2
CASSLAPATYEQYF
TGTGCCAGCAGCTTAGCCCCGGCTACCTACGAGCAGTACTTC
>TRBJ1-2|few|TRBD1|TRBV4-1
CASSQTQYSGQGGYTF
TGCGCCAGCAGCCAAACGCAGTATTCGGGACAGGGAGGCTACACCTTC
>TRBJ2-3|.|.|TRBV9
CASSTGQEGDTQYF
TGTGCCAGCTCCACCGGGCAGGAGGGAGATACGCAGTATTTT
>TRBJ1-2|.|TRBD1|TRBV30
CAWSPQGDREDYGYTF
TGTGCCTGGAGTCCCCAAGGGGACAGGGAGGACTATGGCTACACCTTC
>TRBJ2-3|.|.|TRBV7-2
CASSLASLFTDTQYF
TGTGCCAGCAGCTTAGCCAGCCTTTTCACAGATACGCAGTATTTT
>TRBJ1-1|.|.|TRBV15
CATSRGKGMRTEAFF
TGTGCCACCAGCAGGGGGAAGGGGATGAGGACTGAAGCTTTCTTT
>TRBJ1-4|once|.|TRBV6-5
CASSYRLGENEKLFF
TGTGCCAGCAGTTACCGGTTGGGAGAGAATGAAAAACTGTTTTTT
>TRBJ1-5|.|.|TRBV4-3
CASSQDMGGGQPQHF
TGCGCCAGCAGCCAAGATATGGGGGGAGGTCAGCCCCAGCATTTT
>TRBJ2-1|.|.|TRBV7-9
CASSPRGQASYNEQFF
TGTGCCAGCAGCCCACGTGGGCAGGCATCCTACAATGAGCAGTTCTTC
>TRBJ2-7|.|.|TRBV5-1
CASSHLGGHSSYEQYF
TGCGCCAGCAGCCACCTCGGGGGCCACAGCTCCTACGAGCAGTACTTC
>TRBJ2-3|.|TRBD2|TRBV30
CAWSVQRGGLTDTQYF
TGTGCCTGGAGTGTCCAGCGGGGGGGCCTCACAGATACGCAGTATTTT
>TRBJ1-2|.|TRBD1|TRBV6-5
CASMRAGGDYGYTF
TGTGCCAGCATGCGGGCAGGGGGCGACTATGGCTACACCTTC
>TRBJ1-5|.|.|TRBV7-9
CASSDRNQPQHF
TGTGCCAGCAGCGACCGCAATCAGCCCCAGCATTTT
>TRBJ2-5|.|.|TRBV18
CASSAYRARETQYF
TGTGCCAGCTCAGCATACCGGGCGCGGGAGACCCAGTACTTC
>TRBJ1-5|.|.|TRBV3-1/TRBV3-2
CASSQGWGNQPQHF
TGTGCCAGCAGCCAAGGGTGGGGCAATCAGCCCCAGCATTTT
>TRBJ2-1|.|.|TRBV29-1
CSVLLGNEQFF
TGCAGCGTTTTGTTGGGCAATGAGCAGTTCTTC
>TRBJ2-4|.|.|TRBV28
CASSSGQGGKNIQYF
TGTGCCAGCAGTTCGGGGCAGGGCGGGAAAAACATTCAGTACTTC
>TRBJ1-2|.|TRBD1|TRBV7-2
CASSLAGQGNGYTF
TGTGCCAGCAGCTTAGCGGGACAGGGGAATGGCTACACCTTC
>TRBJ1-2|once|TRBD1|TRBV5-1
CASSPGDRGSGGYTF
TGCGCCAGCAGCCCTGGGGACAGGGGCTCCGGGGGCTACACCTTC
>TRBJ1-5|.|.|TRBV6-1
CASSESLGGQPQHF
TGTGCCAGCAGTGAATCGCTGGGAGGGCAGCCCCAGCATTTT
>TRBJ1-6|.|TRBD1|TRBV19
CASSIPGQRVNSPLHF
TGTGCCAGTAGTATACCGGGACAGCGAGTTAATTCACCCCTCCACTTT
>TRBJ1-1|once|.|TRBV9
CASSLSPGKWAEAFF
TGTGCCAGCAGCCTAAGCCCAGGGAAATGGGCTGAAGCTTTCTTT
>TRBJ2-5|.|TRBD2|TRBV5-1
CASRPLAGETQYF
TGCGCCAGCAGACCACTAGCGGGAGAGACCCAGTACTTC
>TRBJ2-5|.|.|TRBV5-1
CASSLVPAQETQYF
TGCGCCAGCAGCTTGGTGCCAGCTCAAGAGACCCAGTACTTC
>TRBJ1-5|.|.|TRBV7-3
CASSRTPTDQPQHF
TGTGCCAGCAGCCGGACCCCCACAGATCAGCCCCAGCATTTT
>TRBJ2-3|.|TRBD2|TRBV10-1
CASSHGLAGSTDTQYF
TGCGCCAGCAGTCACGGACTAGCGGGAAGCACAGATACGCAGTATTTT
>TRBJ1-2|.|TRBD1|TRBV6-1
CASAMDRDGYTF
TGTGCCAGCGCAATGGACAGGGATGGCTACACCTTC
>TRBJ1-4|.|.|TRBV9
CASSAGPTAEKLFF
TGTGCCAGCAGCGCCGGCCCCACTGCAGAAAAACTGTTTTTT
>TRBJ2-1|.|.|TRBV5-1
CASSLAPGASNNEQFF
TGCGCCAGCAGCTTGGCCCCAGGGGCCTCGAACAATGAGCAGTTCTTC
>TRBJ1-4|.|.|TRBV9
CASSPSGTNEKLFF
TGTGCCAGCAGCCCTTCGGGAACTAATGAAAAACTGTTTTTT
>TRBJ2-7|.|TRBD2|TRBV5-4
CASTISGGLPLPYEQYF
TGTGCCAGCACCATTAGCGGGGGGCTTCCCCTTCCCTACGAGCAGTACTTC
>TRBJ1-3|.|.|TRBV23-1
CASSLTFRGPGNTIYF
TGCGCCAGCAGTCTCACATTCAGGGGCCCTGGAAACACCATATATTTT
>TRBJ1-6|.|.|TRBV7-9
CASSLGARDSPLHF
TGTGCCAGCAGCTTGGGGGCGCGAGATTCACCCCTCCACTTT
>TRBJ2-3|few|.|TRBV28
CASSLAGGDTQYF
TGTGCCAGCAGTTTGGCGGGCGGGGATACGCAGTATTTT
>TRBJ2-1|.|TRBD1|TRBV5-1
CASSFGQGAPDEQFF
TGCGCCAGCAGCTTTGGGCAGGGGGCTCCTGATGAGCAGTTCTTC
>TRBJ2-2|once|.|TRBV27
CASSLAGANTGELFF
TGTGCCAGCAGTTTAGCCGGAGCTAACACCGGGGAGCTGTTTTTT
>TRBJ1-1|few|TRBD1|TRBV5-1
CASSPRTGGNTEAFF
TGCGCCAGCAGCCCCAGGACAGGGGGGAACACTGAAGCTTTCTTT
>TRBJ1-4|.|.|TRBV6-5
CASRNRTAGNEKLFF
TGTGCCAGCAGAAACCGGACAGCTGGTAATGAAAAACTGTTTTTT
>TRBJ2-5|.|TRBD2|TRBV24-1
CATSDTQRGPWETQYF
TGTGCCACCAGTGATACACAGCGGGGCCCTTGGGAGACCCAGTACTTC
>TRBJ2-3|.|.|TRBV5-1
CASSLTVPSTDTQYF
TGCGCCAGCAGCCTGACAGTTCCTAGCACAGATACGCAGTATTTT